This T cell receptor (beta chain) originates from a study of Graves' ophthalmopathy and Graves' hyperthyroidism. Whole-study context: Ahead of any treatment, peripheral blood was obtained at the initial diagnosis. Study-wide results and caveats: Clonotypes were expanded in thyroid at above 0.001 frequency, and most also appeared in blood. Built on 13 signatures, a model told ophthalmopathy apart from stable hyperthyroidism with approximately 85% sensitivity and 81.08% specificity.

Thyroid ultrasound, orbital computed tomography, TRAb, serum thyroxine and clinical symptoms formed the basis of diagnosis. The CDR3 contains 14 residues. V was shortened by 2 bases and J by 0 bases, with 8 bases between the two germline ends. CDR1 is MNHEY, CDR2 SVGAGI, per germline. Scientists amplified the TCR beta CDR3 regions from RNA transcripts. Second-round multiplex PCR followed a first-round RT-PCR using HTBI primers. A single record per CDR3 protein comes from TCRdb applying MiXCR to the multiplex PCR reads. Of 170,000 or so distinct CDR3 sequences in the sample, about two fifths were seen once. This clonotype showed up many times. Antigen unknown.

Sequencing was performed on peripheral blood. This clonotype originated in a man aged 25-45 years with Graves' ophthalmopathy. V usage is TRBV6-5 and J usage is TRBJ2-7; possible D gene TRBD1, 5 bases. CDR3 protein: CASSYAGRSYEQYF. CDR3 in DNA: TGTGCCAGCAGTTACGCAGGGCGCTCCTACGAGCAGTACTTC.